This record concerns one T cell receptor beta chain sequence. Profiling relied on immunoSEQ multiplex PCR, and the TCRdb table lists in-frame clones only, not all of them. The repertoire holds a few hundred thousand clones, with approximately 80% as singletons. This entry belongs to a study of blood T cell repertoires in COVID-19. About the research overall: Acute and convalescent COVID-19 samples came from the United States, Italy and Spain.

The CDR3 runs to 16 residues. V was shortened by 0 bases and J by 4 bases, with 15 bases between the two germline ends. Germline loops: CDR1 SGHAT, CDR2 FQNNGV. The age range of participants was 18 to 89 years, with residence in about two dozen US areas. This TCR came from a man aged 40-55 years who had recovered from COVID-19. Sequences were obtained from PBMCs or T cells enriched from blood (not recorded which). The J gene is TRBJ1-2, the V gene TRBV11-2, with D possibly being TRBD1 (5 bases). As DNA, the CDR3 is TGTGCCAGCAGCTTAGAGCCGGGACTGTCTCTCTATGGCTACACCTTC. This gives the protein CASSLEPGLSLYGYTF.